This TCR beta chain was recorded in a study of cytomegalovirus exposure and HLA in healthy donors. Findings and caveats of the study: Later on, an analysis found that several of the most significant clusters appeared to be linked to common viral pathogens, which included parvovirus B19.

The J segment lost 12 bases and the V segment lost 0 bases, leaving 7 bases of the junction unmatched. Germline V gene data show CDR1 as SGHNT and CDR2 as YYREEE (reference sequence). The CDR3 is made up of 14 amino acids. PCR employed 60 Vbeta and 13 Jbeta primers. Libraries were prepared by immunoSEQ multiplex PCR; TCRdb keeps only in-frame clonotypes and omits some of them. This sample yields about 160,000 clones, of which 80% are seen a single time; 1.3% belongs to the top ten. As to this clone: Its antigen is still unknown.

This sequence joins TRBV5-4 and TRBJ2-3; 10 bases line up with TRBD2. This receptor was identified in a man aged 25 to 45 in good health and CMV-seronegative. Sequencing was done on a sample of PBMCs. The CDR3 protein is CASSLGTSGSHQYF. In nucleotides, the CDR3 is TGTGCCAGCAGCTTGGGGACTAGCGGATCTCATCAGTATTTT. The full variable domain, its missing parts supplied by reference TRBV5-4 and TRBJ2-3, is ETGVTQSPTHLIKTRGQQVTLRCSSQSGHNTVSWYQQALGQGPQFIFQYYREEENGRGNFPPRFSGLQFPNYSSELNVNALELDDSALYLCASSLGTSGSHQYFGPGTRLTVL.